This entry describes one TCR beta chain. The method was immunoSEQ multiplex PCR; TCRdb's version includes in-frame clones alone and lacks a portion of them. The sample records about 74,000 clones, roughly 88% being singletons. This record comes from a study of blood T cell repertoires in COVID-19. Looked up from germline, CDR1 is WSHSY and CDR2 is SAAADI. The CDR3 runs 14 residues. V lost 6 bases and J lost 6; bases outside the gene matches: 6. This sequence joins TRBV10-2 and TRBJ1-5; TRBD1 aligns across 9 bases. The sequenced sample was peripheral blood. The receptor was derived from a woman older than 75 with acute or convalescent COVID-19. DNA for the CDR3: TGCGCCAGCAGACAGGGGGCCTCCGGTCAGCCCCAGCATTTT. Translated: CASRQGASGQPQHF.